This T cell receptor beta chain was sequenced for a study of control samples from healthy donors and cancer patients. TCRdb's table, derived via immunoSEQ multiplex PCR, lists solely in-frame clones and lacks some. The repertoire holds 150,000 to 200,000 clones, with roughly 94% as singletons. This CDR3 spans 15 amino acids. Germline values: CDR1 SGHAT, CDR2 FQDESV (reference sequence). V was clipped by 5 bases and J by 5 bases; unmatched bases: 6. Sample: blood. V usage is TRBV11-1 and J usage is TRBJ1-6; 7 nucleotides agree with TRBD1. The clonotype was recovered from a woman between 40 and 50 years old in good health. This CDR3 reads CASSRGQYDNSPLHF. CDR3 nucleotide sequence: TGTGCCAGCAGCCGGGGACAGTACGATAATTCACCCCTCCACTTT.